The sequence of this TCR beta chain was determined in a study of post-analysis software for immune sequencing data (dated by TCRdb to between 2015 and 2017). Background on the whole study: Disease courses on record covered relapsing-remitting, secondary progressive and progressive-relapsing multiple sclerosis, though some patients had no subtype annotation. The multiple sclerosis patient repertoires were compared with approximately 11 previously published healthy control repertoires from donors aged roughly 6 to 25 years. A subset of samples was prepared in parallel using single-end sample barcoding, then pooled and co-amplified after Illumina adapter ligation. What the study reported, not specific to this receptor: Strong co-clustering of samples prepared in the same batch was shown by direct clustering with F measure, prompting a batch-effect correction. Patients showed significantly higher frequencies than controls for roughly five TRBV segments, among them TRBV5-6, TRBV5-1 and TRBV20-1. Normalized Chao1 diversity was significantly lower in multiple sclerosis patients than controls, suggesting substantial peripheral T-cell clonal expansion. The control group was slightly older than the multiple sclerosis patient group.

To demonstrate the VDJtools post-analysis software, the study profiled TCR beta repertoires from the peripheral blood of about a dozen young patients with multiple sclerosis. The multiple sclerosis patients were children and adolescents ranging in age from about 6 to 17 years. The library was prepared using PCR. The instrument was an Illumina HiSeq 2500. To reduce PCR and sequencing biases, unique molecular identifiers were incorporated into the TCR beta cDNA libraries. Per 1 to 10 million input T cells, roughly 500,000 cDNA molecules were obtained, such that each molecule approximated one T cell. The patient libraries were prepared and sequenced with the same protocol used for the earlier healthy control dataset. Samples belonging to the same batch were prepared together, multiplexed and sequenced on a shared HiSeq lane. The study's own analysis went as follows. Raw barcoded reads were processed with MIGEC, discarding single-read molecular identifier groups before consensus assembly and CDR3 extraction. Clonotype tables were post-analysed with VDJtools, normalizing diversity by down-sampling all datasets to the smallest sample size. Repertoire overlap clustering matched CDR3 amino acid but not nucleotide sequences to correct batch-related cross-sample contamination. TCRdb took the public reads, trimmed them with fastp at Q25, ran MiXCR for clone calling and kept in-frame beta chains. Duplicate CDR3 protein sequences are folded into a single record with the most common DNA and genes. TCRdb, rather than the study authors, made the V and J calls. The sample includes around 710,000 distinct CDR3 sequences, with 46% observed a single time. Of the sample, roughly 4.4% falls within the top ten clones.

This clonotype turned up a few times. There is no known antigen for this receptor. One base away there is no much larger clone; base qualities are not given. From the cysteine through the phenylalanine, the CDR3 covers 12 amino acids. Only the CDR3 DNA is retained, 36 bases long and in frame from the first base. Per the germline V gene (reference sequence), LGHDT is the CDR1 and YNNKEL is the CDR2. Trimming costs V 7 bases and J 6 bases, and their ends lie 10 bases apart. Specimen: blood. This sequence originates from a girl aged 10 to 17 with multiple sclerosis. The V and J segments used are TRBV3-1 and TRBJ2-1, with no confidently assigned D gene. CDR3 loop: CASTPIGNEQFF. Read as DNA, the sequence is TGTGCCAGCACCCCTATTGGCAATGAGCAGTTCTTC.